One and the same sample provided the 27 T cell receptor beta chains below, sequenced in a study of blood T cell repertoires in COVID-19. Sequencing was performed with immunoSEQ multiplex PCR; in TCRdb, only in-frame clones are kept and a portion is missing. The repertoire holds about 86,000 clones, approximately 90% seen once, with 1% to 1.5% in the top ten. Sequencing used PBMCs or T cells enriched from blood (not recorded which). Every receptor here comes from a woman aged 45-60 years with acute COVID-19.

CDR3 amino acids: CASSFETTINYGYTF. DNA for the CDR3: TGTGCCAGCAGCTTCGAGACAACGATTAACTATGGCTACACCTTC. The chain has TRBV5-6 and TRBJ1-2; no clear D gene. Germline CDR1 and CDR2: SGHDT and YYEEEE. Between the trimmed V and J ends, which lost 2 bases and 1 base, there was a span of 12 bases. The CDR3 spans 15 residues.

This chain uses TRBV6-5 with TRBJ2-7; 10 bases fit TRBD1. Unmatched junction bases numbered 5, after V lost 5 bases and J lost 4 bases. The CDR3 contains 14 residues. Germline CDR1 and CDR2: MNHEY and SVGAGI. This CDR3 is CASSPDRGQYEQYF. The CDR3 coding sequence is TGTGCCAGCAGTCCAGACAGGGGGCAATACGAGCAGTACTTC.

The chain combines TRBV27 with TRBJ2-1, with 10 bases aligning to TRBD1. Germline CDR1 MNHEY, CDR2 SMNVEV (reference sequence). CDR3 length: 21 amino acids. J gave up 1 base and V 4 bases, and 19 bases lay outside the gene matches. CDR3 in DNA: TGTGCCAGCAGTTCCCCACCTATCCGGGACAGGGGTCTACGTTCCTACAATGAGCAGTTCTTC. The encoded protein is CASSSPPIRDRGLRSYNEQFF.

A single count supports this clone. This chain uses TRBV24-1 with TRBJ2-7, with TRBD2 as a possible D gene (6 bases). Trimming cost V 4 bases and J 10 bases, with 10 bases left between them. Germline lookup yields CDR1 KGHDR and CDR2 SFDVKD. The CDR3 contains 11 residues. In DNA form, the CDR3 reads TGTGCCACCAGTGAGCGGGATGTTCAGTACTTC. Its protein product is CATSERDVQYF.

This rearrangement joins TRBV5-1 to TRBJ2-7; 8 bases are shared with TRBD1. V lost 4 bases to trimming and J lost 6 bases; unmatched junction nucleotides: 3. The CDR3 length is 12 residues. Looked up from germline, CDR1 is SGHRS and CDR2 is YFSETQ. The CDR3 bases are TGCGCCAGCAGCCCAGACAGGGGCGAGCAGTACTTC. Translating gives CASSPDRGEQYF.

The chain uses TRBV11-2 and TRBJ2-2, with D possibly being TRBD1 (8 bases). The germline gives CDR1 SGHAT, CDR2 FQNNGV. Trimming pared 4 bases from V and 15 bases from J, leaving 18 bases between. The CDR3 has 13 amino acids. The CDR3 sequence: CASSSRRQGRVFF. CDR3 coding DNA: TGTGCCAGCAGCTCCAGGAGACAGGGGAGGGTGTTTTTT.

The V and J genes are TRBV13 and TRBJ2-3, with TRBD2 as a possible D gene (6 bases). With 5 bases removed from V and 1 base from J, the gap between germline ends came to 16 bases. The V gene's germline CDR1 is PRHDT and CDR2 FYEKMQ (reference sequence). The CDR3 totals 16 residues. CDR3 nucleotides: TGTGCCAGCAGCCCACGACTAGGAAGGGGCACAGATACGCAGTATTTT. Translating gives CASSPRLGRGTDTQYF.

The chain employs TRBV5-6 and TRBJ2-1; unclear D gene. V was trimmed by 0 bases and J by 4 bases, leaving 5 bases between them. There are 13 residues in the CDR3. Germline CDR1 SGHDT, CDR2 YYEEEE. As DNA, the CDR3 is TGTGCCAGCAGCTTGGACTATTACAATGAGCAGTTCTTC. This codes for CASSLDYYNEQFF.

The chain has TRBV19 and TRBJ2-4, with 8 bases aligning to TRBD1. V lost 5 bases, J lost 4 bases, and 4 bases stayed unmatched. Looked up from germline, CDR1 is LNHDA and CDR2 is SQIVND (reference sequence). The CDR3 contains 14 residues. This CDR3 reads CASSPGQVKNIQYF. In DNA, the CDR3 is TGTGCCAGTAGTCCGGGACAGGTGAAAAACATTCAGTACTTC.

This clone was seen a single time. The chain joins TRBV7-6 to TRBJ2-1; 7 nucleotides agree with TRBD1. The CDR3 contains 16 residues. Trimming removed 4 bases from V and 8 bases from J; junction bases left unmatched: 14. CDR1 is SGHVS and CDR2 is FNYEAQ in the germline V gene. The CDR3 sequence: CASSSLVLLGGDEQFF. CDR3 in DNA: TGTGCCAGCAGCTCCTTAGTTTTACTAGGGGGCGATGAGCAGTTCTTC.

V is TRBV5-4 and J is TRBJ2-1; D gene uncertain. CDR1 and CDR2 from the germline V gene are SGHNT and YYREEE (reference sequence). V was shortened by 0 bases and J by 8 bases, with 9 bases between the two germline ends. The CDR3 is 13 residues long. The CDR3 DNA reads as TGTGCCAGCAGCTTGGACCACCAGGATGAGCAGTTCTTC. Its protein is CASSLDHQDEQFF.

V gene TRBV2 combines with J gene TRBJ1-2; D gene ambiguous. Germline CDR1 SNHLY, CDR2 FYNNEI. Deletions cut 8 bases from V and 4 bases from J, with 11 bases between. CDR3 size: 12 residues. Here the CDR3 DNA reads TGTGCCAGCCACAGAATACTCTATGGCTACACCTTC. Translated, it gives CASHRILYGYTF. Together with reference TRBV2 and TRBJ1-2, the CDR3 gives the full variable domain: EPEVTQTPSHQVTQMGQEVILRCVPISNHLYFYWYRQILGQKVEFLVSFYNNEISEKSEIFDDQFSVERPDGSNFTLKIRSTKLEDSAMYFCASHRILYGYTFGSGTRLTVV.

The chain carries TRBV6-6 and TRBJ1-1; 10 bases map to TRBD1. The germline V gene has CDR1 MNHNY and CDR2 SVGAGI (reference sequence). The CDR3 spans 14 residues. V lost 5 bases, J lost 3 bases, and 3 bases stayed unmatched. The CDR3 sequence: CASSDRGRDTEAFF. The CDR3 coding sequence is TGTGCCAGCAGTGACAGGGGGCGCGACACTGAAGCTTTCTTT.

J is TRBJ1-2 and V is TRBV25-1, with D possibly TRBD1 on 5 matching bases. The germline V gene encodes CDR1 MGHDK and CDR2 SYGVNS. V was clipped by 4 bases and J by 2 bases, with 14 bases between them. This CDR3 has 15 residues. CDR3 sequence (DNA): TGTGCCAGCAGTGGCCTGACAGAGGCAAACTATGGCTACACCTTC. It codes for CASSGLTEANYGYTF.

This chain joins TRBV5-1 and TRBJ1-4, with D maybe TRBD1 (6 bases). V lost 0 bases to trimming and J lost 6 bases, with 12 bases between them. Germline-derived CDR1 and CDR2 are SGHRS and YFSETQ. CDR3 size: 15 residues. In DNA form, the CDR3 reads TGCGCCAGCAGCTTGGCCGGGGGGCAGGATGAAAAACTGTTTTTT. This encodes CASSLAGGQDEKLFF.

The CDR3 bases are TGTGCCAGTAGGCCGGTGGGACAGGCATCTAGCACAGATACGCAGTATTTT. The encoded protein is CASRPVGQASSTDTQYF. This rearrangement joins TRBV19 to TRBJ2-3, with TRBD1 identical over 8 bases. The CDR3 contains 17 residues. CDR1 LNHDA and CDR2 SQIVND come from the germline V gene (reference sequence). V shed 6 bases and J 0 bases; nucleotides not matched to a gene: 11.

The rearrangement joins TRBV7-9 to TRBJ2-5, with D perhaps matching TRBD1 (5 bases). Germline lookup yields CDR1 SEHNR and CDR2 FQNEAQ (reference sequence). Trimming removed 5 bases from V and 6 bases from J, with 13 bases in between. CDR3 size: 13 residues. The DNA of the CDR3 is TGTGCCAGCAGCCCTGCAGGGTGGCAGACCCAGTACTTC. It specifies CASSPAGWQTQYF.

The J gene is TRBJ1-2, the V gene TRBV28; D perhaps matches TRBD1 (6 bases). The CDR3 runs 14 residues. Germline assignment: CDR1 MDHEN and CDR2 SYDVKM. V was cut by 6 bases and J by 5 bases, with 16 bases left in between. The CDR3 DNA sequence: TGTGCCAGCAGCTGGACAGCGTACCCTTATGGCTACACCTTC. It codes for CASSWTAYPYGYTF.

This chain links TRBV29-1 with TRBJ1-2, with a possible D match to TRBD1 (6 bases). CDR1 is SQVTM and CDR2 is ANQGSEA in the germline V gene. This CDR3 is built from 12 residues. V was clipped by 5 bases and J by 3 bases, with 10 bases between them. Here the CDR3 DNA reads TGCAGCGTTCCAGGGGTATACTATGGCTACACCTTC. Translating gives CSVPGVYYGYTF. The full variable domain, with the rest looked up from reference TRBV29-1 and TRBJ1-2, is SAVISQKPSRDICQRGTSLTIQCQVDSQVTMMFWYRQQPGQSLTLIATANQGSEATYESGFVIDKFPISRPNLTFSTLTVSNMSPEDSSIYLCSVPGVYYGYTFGSGTRLTVV.

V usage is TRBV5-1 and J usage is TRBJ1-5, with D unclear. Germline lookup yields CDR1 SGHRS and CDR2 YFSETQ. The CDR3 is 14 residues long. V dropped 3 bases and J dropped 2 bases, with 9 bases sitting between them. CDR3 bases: TGCGCCAGCAGCTCAGGCTTAGGCAATCAGCCCCAGCATTTT. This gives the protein CASSSGLGNQPQHF.

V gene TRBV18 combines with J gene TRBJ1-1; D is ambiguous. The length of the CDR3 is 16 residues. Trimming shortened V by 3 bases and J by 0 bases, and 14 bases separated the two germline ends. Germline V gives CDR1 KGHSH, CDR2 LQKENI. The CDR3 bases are TGTGCCAGCTCACCGGACCGGGGATACATGAACACTGAAGCTTTCTTT. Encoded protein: CASSPDRGYMNTEAFF.

CDR3 DNA: TGTGCCAGCGGGGGACAGGGGTCTTTTTCACCCCTCCACTTT. Translated: CASGGQGSFSPLHF. The chain carries TRBV6-5 and TRBJ1-6; TRBD1 matches at 10 bases. Germline trimming cut 8 bases from V and 9 bases from J; bases unmatched to any gene: 7. CDR1 MNHEY and CDR2 SVGAGI come from the germline V gene. CDR3 length: 14 amino acids.

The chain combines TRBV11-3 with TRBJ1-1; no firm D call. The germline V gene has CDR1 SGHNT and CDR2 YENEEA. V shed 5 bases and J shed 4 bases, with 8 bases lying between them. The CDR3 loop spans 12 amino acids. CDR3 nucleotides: TGTGCCAGCAGCCCGGAGGGCACTGAAGCTTTCTTT. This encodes CASSPEGTEAFF.

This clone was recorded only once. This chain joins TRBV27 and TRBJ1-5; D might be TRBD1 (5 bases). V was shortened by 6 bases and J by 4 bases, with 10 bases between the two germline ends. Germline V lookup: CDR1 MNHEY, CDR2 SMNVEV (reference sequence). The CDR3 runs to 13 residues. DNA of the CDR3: TGTGCCAGCAGGGGTGGGGGGAATCAGCCCCAGCATTTT. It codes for CASRGGGNQPQHF.

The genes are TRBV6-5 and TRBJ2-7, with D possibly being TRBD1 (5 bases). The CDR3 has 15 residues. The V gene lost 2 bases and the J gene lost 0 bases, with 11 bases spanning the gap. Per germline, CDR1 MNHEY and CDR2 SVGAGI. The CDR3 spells CASSYTSDNSYEQYF. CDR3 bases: TGTGCCAGCAGTTACACCTCGGACAACTCCTACGAGCAGTACTTC.

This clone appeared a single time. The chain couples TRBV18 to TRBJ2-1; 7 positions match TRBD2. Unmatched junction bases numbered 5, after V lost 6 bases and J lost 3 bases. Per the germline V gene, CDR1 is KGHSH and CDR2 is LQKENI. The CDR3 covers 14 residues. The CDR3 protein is CASSLTSDYNEQFF. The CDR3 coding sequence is TGTGCCAGCTCCCTTACTAGCGACTACAATGAGCAGTTCTTC.

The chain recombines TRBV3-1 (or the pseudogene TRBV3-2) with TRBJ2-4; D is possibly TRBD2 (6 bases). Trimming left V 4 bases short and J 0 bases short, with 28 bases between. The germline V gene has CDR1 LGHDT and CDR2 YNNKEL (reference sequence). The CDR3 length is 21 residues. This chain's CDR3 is CASSPTEEGVRPMKAKNIQYF. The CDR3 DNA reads TGTGCCAGCAGCCCTACAGAGGAGGGAGTACGACCTATGAAAGCCAAAAACATTCAGTACTTC.